What follows is one T cell receptor beta chain and its context. The protocol was immunoSEQ multiplex PCR, while the TCRdb copy is restricted to in-frame clones and leaves out a portion. This sample has 45,000 to 55,000 clones, with over 75% found just once. The data are from a study of cytomegalovirus exposure and HLA in healthy donors. The germline V gene has CDR1 MGHDK and CDR2 SYGVNS. Trimming shortened V by 3 bases and J by 2 bases, and 13 bases separated the two germline ends. CDR3 length: 15 residues. This clonotype was sampled from a woman in her 30s in good health and CMV-seronegative. The source material was PBMCs. The V call is TRBV25-1, the J call TRBJ1-1, with D perhaps matching TRBD1 (6 bases). Here the CDR3 DNA reads TGTGCCAGCAGTGATCGGACAGTTCCCAACACTGAAGCTTTCTTT. Its translation: CASSDRTVPNTEAFF. Combining the CDR3 with reference TRBV25-1 and TRBJ1-1 gives the whole variable domain EADIYQTPRYLVIGTGKKITLECSQTMGHDKMYWYQQDPGMELHLIHYSYGVNSTEKGDLSSESTVSRIRTEHFPLTLESARPSHTSQYLCASSDRTVPNTEAFFGQGTRLTVV.